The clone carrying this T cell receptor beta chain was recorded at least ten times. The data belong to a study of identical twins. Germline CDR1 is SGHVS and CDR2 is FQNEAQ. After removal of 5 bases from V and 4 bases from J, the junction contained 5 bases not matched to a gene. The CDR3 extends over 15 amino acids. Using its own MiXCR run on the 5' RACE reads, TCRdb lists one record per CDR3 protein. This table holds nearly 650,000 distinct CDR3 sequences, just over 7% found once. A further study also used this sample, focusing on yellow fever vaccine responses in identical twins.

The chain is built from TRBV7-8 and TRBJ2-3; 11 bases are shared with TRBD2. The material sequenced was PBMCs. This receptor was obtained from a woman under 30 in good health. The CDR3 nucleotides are TGTGCCAGCAGCCTACTAGCGGGAGACGCAGATACGCAGTATTTT. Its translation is CASSLLAGDADTQYF.